These 17 T cell receptor beta chains share one sample of origin, sequenced in a study of shared clonotypes between healthy human individuals. Profiling relied on immunoSEQ multiplex PCR, and the TCRdb table lists in-frame clones only, not all of them. The table has approximately 600,000 clones, around 96% seen once. Positively selected for CCR7, the CD45RO-negative cells used as naive CD8 cells excluded terminally differentiated effector memory CD45RA+ cells. Sequencing was carried out using naive CD8+ T cells sorted from blood. The source of these receptors is a young woman in good health.

The chain links TRBV29-1 to TRBJ2-1; D call uncertain. The V gene's germline CDR1 is SQVTM and CDR2 ANQGSEA. This CDR3 spans 11 amino acids. V shed 0 bases and J shed 9 bases, with 6 bases lying between them. The CDR3 nucleotides are TGCAGCGTTGAAGATATAGCTGAGCAGTTCTTC. It is translated as CSVEDIAEQFF.

The chain links TRBV5-4 to TRBJ2-3; D may be TRBD2 (6 bases). Germline V gene sequence: CDR1 SGHNT, CDR2 YYREEE (reference sequence). V was trimmed by 1 base and J by 2 bases, leaving 14 bases between them. The CDR3 is made up of 16 amino acids. The CDR3 nucleotides read TGTGCCAGCAGCTTGTCTGCGGGGACCTACACAGATACGCAGTATTTT. As protein: CASSLSAGTYTDTQYF.

This chain uses TRBV4-1 with TRBJ2-1; 13 bases agree with TRBD2. The CDR3 is made up of 19 amino acids. Germline CDR1 and CDR2: MGHRA and YSYEKL. Unmatched junction bases numbered 8, after V lost 0 bases and J lost 3 bases. CDR3 in DNA: TGCGCCAGCAGCCAAGATGGCCCGGGACTAGCGGGATTCTACAATGAGCAGTTCTTC. Protein product: CASSQDGPGLAGFYNEQFF.

This clone came up once. The rearrangement links TRBV13 to TRBJ2-5; a weak D match, TRBD1 (6 bases). Germline CDR1 and CDR2: PRHDT and FYEKMQ (reference sequence). V shed 4 bases and J shed 3 bases, with 9 bases lying between them. The CDR3 sequence is 13 residues long. DNA of the CDR3: TGTGCCAGCAGCTGGACAGCCGAAGAGACCCAGTACTTC. Its protein is CASSWTAEETQYF.

This chain links TRBV10-1 with TRBJ2-2; the match to TRBD2 covers 9 bases. The CDR3 has 14 residues. Germline V CDR1 and CDR2: WNHNN, SYGVQD (reference sequence). V was clipped by 6 bases and J by 7 bases; unmatched bases: 6. The CDR3 region is CASSLAGAGGELFF. In DNA form, the CDR3 reads TGCGCCAGCAGCTTAGCGGGAGCTGGCGGGGAGCTGTTTTTT.

The CDR3 loop is CASSLEAGTGNTIYF. The CDR3 nucleotides are TGTGCCAGCAGTTTAGAGGCGGGTACTGGAAACACCATATATTTT. The V call is TRBV28, the J call TRBJ1-3; D gene unclear. This CDR3 comprises 15 residues. The V and J ends lost 2 bases and 2 bases respectively, with 10 bases between them. Looked up from germline, CDR1 is MDHEN and CDR2 is SYDVKM.

This sequence joins TRBV19 and TRBJ2-2; TRBD2 matches 13 bases. This CDR3 region has 16 residues. The V gene's germline CDR1 is LNHDA and CDR2 SQIVND (reference sequence). V gave up 5 bases and J gave up 7 bases; unmatched junction bases: 7. This CDR3 reads CASSVGTSGIVGELFF. The DNA for the CDR3 is TGTGCCAGTAGTGTTGGGACTAGCGGGATTGTCGGGGAGCTGTTTTTT.

This rearrangement joins TRBV27 to TRBJ1-5; TRBD1 is a possible D gene (5 bases). This CDR3 is built from 15 residues. Germline V gene lookup returns CDR1 MNHEY and CDR2 SMNVEV (reference sequence). Trimming took off 2 bases at V and 0 bases at J, with 8 bases between the two ends. The CDR3: CASSLRGNSNQPQHF. CDR3 DNA sequence: TGTGCCAGCAGTTTAAGGGGAAATAGCAATCAGCCCCAGCATTTT.

J is TRBJ2-1 and V is TRBV28; D not certain. Germline V lookup: CDR1 MDHEN, CDR2 SYDVKM. The CDR3 spans 16 residues. V was cut by 3 bases and J by 0 bases, with 12 bases left in between. The CDR3 spells CASSFRDFSSYNEQFF. Here the CDR3 DNA reads TGTGCCAGCAGTTTTCGCGACTTCAGCTCCTACAATGAGCAGTTCTTC.

The chain links TRBV5-4 to TRBJ2-4; 7 bases fit TRBD1. This CDR3 spans 16 amino acids. Germline V CDR1 and CDR2: SGHNT, YYREEE (reference sequence). V trimming: 4 bases; J trimming: 4 bases; junction bases outside the gene matches: 11. The CDR3 nucleotides are TGTGCCAGCAGCATACCAGACAGGGCGAGGAAAAACATTCAGTACTTC. This codes for CASSIPDRARKNIQYF.

This clone was recorded only once. The CDR3 reads CASAIDRGGAYEQYF. The CDR3 nucleotides read TGTGCCAGCGCAATTGACAGGGGAGGCGCGTACGAGCAGTACTTC. The chain has TRBV6-5 and TRBJ2-7, with 8 bases identical to TRBD1. CDR1 is MNHEY, CDR2 SVGAGI, per germline. Unmatched junction bases numbered 13, after V lost 8 bases and J lost 4 bases. CDR3 length: 15 amino acids.

The rearrangement links TRBV27 to TRBJ2-6, with 9 positions matching TRBD1. Germline V lookup: CDR1 MNHEY, CDR2 SMNVEV (reference sequence). This CDR3 is 16 amino acids long. With V trimmed by 6 bases and J by 3 bases, 6 bases remained unmatched. CDR3: CASRTTGGNGANVLTF. CDR3 coding DNA: TGTGCCAGCAGAACGACAGGGGGTAATGGGGCCAACGTCCTGACTTTC.

In its sample, this clone was seen once. This chain links TRBV5-1 with TRBJ2-1; the D gene is possibly TRBD2 (5 bases). V was clipped by 1 base and J by 6 bases, with 23 bases between them. Per germline, CDR1 SGHRS and CDR2 YFSETQ. The CDR3 consists of 18 residues. The CDR3 region is CASSLNRGPPYRGNEQFF. The CDR3 DNA sequence: TGCGCCAGCAGCTTGAATCGCGGCCCTCCATATCGGGGCAATGAGCAGTTCTTC.

The CDR3: CASSPLQNTEAFF. The CDR3 DNA is TGTGCCAGCAGCCCACTTCAGAACACTGAAGCTTTCTTT. The chain uses TRBV9 and TRBJ1-1; D is unclear. This CDR3 is 13 amino acids long. Germline values: CDR1 SGDLS, CDR2 YYNGEE. V lost 4 bases and J 1 base, leaving 8 bases between the germline ends.

J is TRBJ1-1 and V is TRBV7-9; the D is unclear. Germline CDR1 SEHNR, CDR2 FQNEAQ (reference sequence). This CDR3 has 13 amino acids. Deletions cut 0 bases from V and 6 bases from J, with 8 bases between. The DNA of the CDR3 is TGTGCCAGCAGCTTAGCCGGGTCAGCTGAAGCTTTCTTT. Protein: CASSLAGSAEAFF.

The chain recombines TRBV6-6 with TRBJ1-5, with D possibly TRBD1 on 5 matching bases. Trimming shortened V by 6 bases and J by 4 bases, and 16 bases separated the two germline ends. Germline V gene data show CDR1 as MNHNY and CDR2 as SVGAGI (reference sequence). The CDR3 is 15 amino acids. CDR3 region: CASSYGIRVNQPQHF. The CDR3 DNA reads as TGTGCCAGCAGCTACGGTATCAGGGTGAATCAGCCCCAGCATTTT.

This clone was detected only a few times. This chain joins TRBV7-6 and TRBJ2-7, with unresolved D. The V gene's germline CDR1 is SGHVS and CDR2 FNYEAQ. CDR3 length: 12 amino acids. Trimming cost V 5 bases and J 5 bases, with 10 bases left between them. CDR3 in DNA: TGTGCCAGCAGCCTCGGGTCGAACGAGCAGTACTTC. Translation: CASSLGSNEQYF.